This note documents a single TCR beta chain sequence. This entry comes from a study of cytomegalovirus exposure and HLA in healthy donors. The study ran its PCR with 60 Vbeta and 13 Jbeta primers. The method was immunoSEQ multiplex PCR; TCRdb's version includes in-frame clones alone and lacks a portion of them. The table shows approximately 90,000 clones, with 65% to 85% occurring only once. The germline gives CDR1 MNHEY, CDR2 SVGAGI. Between the trimmed V and J ends, which lost 5 bases and 7 bases, there was a span of 15 bases. This CDR3 is built from 14 residues. The clonotype was recovered from a man in his forties or fifties in good health and CMV-seronegative. V gene TRBV6-5 combines with J gene TRBJ2-1, with D possibly being TRBD1 (6 bases). Specimen: PBMCs. The CDR3 bases are TGTGCCAGCAGTGAAGAGGACAGTGGTAATGAGCAGTTCTTC. It specifies CASSEEDSGNEQFF.